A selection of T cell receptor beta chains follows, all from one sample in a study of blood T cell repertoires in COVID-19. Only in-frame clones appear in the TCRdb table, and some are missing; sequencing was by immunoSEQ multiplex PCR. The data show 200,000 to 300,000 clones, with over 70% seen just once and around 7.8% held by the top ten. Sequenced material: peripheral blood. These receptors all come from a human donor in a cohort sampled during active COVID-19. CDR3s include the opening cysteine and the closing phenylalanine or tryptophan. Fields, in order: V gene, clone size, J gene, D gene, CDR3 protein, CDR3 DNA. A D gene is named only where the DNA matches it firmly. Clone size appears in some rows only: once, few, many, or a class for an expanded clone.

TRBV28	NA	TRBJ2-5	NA	CASSLAGAQETQYF	TGTGCCAGCAGTTTAGCGGGGGCCCAAGAGACCCAGTACTTC
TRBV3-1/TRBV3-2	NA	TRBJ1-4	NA	CASGAGVEKLFF	TGTGCCTCAGGGGCAGGAGTTGAAAAACTGTTTTTT
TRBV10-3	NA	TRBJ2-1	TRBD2	CAISASGGRGNNEQFF	TGTGCCATCAGTGCGTCCGGCGGGAGGGGTAATAATGAGCAGTTCTTC
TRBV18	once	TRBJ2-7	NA	CASSQLQGPGEQYF	TGTGCCAGCTCACAGCTTCAGGGGCCCGGGGAGCAGTACTTC
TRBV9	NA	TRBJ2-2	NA	CASSVGLRAGTGELFF	TGTGCCAGCAGCGTAGGTTTGAGAGCGGGCACCGGGGAGCTGTTTTTT
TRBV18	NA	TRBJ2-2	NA	CASSRNGELFF	TGTGCCAGCTCACGTAACGGGGAGCTGTTTTTT
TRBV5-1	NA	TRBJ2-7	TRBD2	CASSLGLAGKISYEQYF	TGCGCCAGCAGCTTGGGCCTAGCGGGGAAGATCTCCTACGAGCAGTACTTC
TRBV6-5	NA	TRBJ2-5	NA	CASSRTRGTETQYF	TGTGCCAGCAGTCGCACAAGGGGCACGGAGACCCAGTACTTC
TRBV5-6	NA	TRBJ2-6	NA	CASRHPLGAGANVLTF	TGTGCCAGCAGACACCCTCTCGGAGCTGGGGCCAACGTCCTGACTTTC
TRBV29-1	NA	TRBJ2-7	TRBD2	CSAVVRWNPTSGSTYEQYF	TGCAGCGCAGTAGTTCGTTGGAATCCGACTAGCGGGAGCACCTACGAGCAGTACTTC
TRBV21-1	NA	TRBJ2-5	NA	CASSSRTGETQYF	TGTGCCAGCAGCAGCCGGACAGGAGAGACCCAGTACTTC
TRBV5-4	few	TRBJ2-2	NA	CASSLDFRVGTGELFF	TGTGCCAGCAGCTTGGACTTCAGGGTCGGCACCGGGGAGCTGTTTTTT
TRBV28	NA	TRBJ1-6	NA	CASSRRGSSSPLHF	TGTGCCAGCAGTCGAAGAGGGTCGAGTTCACCCCTCCACTTT
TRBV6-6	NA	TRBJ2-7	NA	CASSYIDGSYEQYF	TGTGCCAGCAGTTACATCGACGGGTCCTACGAGCAGTACTTC
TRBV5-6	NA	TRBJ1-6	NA	CASSLRGGPFSYNSPLHF	TGTGCCAGCAGCCTCCGGGGGGGCCCGTTCTCCTATAATTCACCCCTCCACTTT
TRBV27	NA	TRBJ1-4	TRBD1	CASTTRRQGTNEKLFF	TGTGCCAGCACAACGCGGAGACAGGGCACTAATGAAAAACTGTTTTTT
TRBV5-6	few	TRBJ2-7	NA	CASSRQVREQYF	TGTGCCAGCAGCCGACAGGTCCGCGAGCAGTACTTC
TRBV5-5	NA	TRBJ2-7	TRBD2	CASSVGLAGIYEQYF	TGTGCCAGCAGCGTGGGACTAGCGGGAATCTACGAGCAGTACTTC
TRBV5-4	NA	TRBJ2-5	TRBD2	CASSGASSGVAQYF	TGTGCCAGCAGCGGGGCCTCTAGCGGGGTCGCCCAGTACTTC
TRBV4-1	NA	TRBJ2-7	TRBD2	CASSQKLIGEGHYEQYF	TGCGCCAGCAGCCAAAAATTAATTGGGGAGGGCCATTACGAGCAGTACTTC
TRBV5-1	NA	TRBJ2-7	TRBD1	CASSMGQGYEQYF	TGCGCCAGCAGCATGGGACAGGGCTACGAGCAGTACTTC
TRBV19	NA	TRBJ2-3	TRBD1	CASSRGRTDTQYF	TGTGCCAGTAGCAGGGGGCGCACAGATACGCAGTATTTT
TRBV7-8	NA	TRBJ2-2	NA	CASSLRSGVATGELFF	TGTGCCAGCAGCTTAAGGTCCGGGGTGGCCACCGGGGAGCTGTTTTTT
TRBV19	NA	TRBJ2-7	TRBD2	CASSRVRGGLADPYEQYF	TGTGCCAGTAGTAGGGTGCGTGGCGGACTAGCGGACCCCTACGAGCAGTACTTC
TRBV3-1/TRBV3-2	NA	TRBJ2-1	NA	CASSPPRSVHNEQFF	TGTGCCAGCAGCCCCCCTCGAAGCGTCCACAATGAGCAGTTCTTC
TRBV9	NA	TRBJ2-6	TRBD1	CASSVDDREGTGANVLTF	TGTGCCAGCAGCGTAGACGACAGGGAAGGGACTGGGGCCAACGTCCTGACTTTC
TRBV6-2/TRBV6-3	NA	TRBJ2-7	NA	CASSTGTLTYEQYF	TGTGCCAGCAGTACCGGGACATTGACCTACGAGCAGTACTTC
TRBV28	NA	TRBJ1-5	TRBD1	CASNRGRLWPQHF	TGTGCCAGTAACAGGGGACGGTTGTGGCCCCAGCATTTT
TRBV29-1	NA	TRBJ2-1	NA	CSVVSGVPGNEQFF	TGCAGCGTTGTTTCCGGAGTTCCGGGGAATGAGCAGTTCTTC
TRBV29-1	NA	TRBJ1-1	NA	CSVVSNTEAFF	TGCAGCGTTGTGAGCAACACTGAAGCTTTCTTT
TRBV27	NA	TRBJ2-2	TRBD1	CASSQGARTGELFF	TGTGCCAGCAGTCAGGGGGCTCGCACCGGGGAGCTGTTTTTT
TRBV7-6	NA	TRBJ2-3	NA	CASRRLVSSTDTQYF	TGTGCCAGCAGGCGACTGGTTTCTAGCACAGATACGCAGTATTTT
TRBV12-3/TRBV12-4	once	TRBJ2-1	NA	CASSPNRQSQQFF	TGTGCCAGCAGCCCCAACCGACAGTCCCAGCAGTTCTTC
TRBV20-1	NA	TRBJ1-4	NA	CSASGWGEEKLFF	TGCAGTGCTAGTGGCTGGGGGGAGGAAAAACTGTTTTTT
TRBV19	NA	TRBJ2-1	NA	CASNKGGYSYNEQFF	TGTGCCAGTAATAAGGGGGGGTACTCCTACAATGAGCAGTTCTTC
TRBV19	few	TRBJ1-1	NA	CASSRGPGSGNTEAFF	TGTGCCAGTAGTAGAGGGCCTGGGAGCGGGAACACTGAAGCTTTCTTT
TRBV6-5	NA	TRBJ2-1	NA	CASSPDSFGQFF	TGTGCCAGCAGCCCGGACTCTTTCGGGCAGTTCTTC
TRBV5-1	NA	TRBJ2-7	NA	CASSFGQYEQYF	TGCGCCAGCAGCTTTGGACAGTACGAGCAGTACTTC
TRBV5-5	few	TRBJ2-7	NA	CASSLPYAEQYF	TGTGCCAGCAGCTTGCCCTACGCCGAGCAGTACTTC
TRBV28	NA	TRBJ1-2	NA	CASEGGSPLYGYTF	TGTGCCAGCGAAGGGGGTTCGCCCCTCTATGGCTACACCTTC
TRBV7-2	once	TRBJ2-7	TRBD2	CASSSGTSGGRPYEQYF	TGTGCCAGCAGCTCAGGGACTAGCGGGGGGAGGCCCTACGAGCAGTACTTC